This TCR beta chain comes out of a study of identical twins. This clonotype has just a few counts. Its antigen is not identified. Study-wide results and caveats: The conclusions drew on cross-sectional statistical analysis instead of tracking the same donors.

V dropped 5 bases and J dropped 0; count of bases not matched to a gene: 4. The CDR3 has 15 amino acids. Germline assignment: CDR1 MNHEY and CDR2 SMNVEV (reference sequence). From the 5' RACE reads, TCRdb called clonotypes with MiXCR, one entry per CDR3 protein. In the table there are around 250,000 distinct CDR3 sequences, 6.5% of which are singletons. Another study also made use of these data, one on T cells expressing NK-cell markers. From that paper: Sequenced donors, eight in total, included seven who were HCMV-seropositive and one who was seronegative. As a fraction of CD8+ T cells, dominant NKG2C+ clonotypes reached roughly 1.0-8% in six donors.

This clonotype originated in a young woman in good health. Input material: CD8+ T cells sorted from blood. The chain employs TRBV27 and TRBJ2-7; 10 nucleotides align to TRBD2. CDR3 residues: CASSISGRASYEQYF. The DNA of the CDR3 is TGTGCCAGCAGTATAAGCGGGAGGGCCTCCTACGAGCAGTACTTC.